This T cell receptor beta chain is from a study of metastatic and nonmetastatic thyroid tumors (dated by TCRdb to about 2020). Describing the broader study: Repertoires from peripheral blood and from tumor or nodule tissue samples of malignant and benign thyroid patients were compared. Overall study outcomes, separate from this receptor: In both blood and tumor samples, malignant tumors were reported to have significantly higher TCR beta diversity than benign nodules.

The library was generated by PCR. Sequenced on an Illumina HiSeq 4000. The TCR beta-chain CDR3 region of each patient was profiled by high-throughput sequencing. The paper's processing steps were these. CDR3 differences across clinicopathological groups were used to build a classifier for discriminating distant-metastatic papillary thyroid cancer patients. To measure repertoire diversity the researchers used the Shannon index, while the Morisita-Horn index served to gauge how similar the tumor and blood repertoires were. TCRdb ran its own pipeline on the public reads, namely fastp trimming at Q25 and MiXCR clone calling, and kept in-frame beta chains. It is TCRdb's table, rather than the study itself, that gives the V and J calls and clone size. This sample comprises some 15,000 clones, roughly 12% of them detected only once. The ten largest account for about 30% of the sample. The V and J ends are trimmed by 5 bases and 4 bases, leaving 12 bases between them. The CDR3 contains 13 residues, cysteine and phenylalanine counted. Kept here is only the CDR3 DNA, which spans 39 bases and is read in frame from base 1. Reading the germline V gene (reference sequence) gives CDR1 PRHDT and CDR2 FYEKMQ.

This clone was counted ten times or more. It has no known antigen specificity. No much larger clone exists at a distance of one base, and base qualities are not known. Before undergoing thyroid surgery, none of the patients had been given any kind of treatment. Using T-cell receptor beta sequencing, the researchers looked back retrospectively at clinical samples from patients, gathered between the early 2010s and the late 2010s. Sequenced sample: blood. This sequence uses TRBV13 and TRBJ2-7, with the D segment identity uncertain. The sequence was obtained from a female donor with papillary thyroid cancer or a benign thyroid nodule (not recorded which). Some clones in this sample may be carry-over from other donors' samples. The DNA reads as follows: TGTGCCAGCAGCCACGGACGTGGGTACGAGCAGTACTTC. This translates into CASSHGRGYEQYF.